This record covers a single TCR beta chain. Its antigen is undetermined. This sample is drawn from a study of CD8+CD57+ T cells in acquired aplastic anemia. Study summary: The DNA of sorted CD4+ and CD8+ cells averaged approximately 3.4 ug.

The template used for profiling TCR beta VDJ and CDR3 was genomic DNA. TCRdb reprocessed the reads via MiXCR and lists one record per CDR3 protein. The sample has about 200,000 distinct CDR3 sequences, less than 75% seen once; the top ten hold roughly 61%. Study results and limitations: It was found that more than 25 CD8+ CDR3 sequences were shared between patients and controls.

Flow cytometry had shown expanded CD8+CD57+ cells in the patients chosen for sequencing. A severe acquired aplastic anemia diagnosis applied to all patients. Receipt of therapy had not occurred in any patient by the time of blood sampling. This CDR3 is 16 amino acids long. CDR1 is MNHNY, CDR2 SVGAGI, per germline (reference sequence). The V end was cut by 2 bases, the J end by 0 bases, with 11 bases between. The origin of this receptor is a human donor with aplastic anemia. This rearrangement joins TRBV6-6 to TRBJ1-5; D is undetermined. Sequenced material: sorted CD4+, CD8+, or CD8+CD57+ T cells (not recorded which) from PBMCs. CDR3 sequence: CASSYGQAYSNQPQHF. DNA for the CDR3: TGTGCCAGCAGTTACGGGCAGGCCTATAGCAATCAGCCCCAGCATTTT.